Each of the 16 T cell receptor beta chains below was sequenced from the same sample in a study of T cell responses to AZD1222 COVID-19 vaccine. The protocol was immunoSEQ multiplex PCR, while the TCRdb copy is restricted to in-frame clones and leaves out a portion. There are about 83,000 clones in the sample; roughly nine tenths occur only once, and about 28% lies in the top ten. Specimen: peripheral blood, collected on day 0 of AZD1222 vaccination. These receptors were obtained from an adult in good health.

This clone was detected once. CDR3 DNA: TGTGCCAGCAGCCCTACTAGCGGGAGTGCTGCAGATACGCAGTATTTT. Amino acids: CASSPTSGSAADTQYF. The chain couples TRBV11-2 to TRBJ2-3; TRBD2 aligns across 11 bases. The length of the CDR3 is 16 residues. Germline CDR1 SGHAT, CDR2 FQNNGV. The J segment lost 4 bases and the V segment lost 5 bases, leaving 8 bases of the junction unmatched. Full variable domain (missing parts from reference TRBV11-2 and TRBJ2-3): EAGVAQSPRYKIIEKRQSVAFWCNPISGHATLYWYQQILGQGPKLLIQFQNNGVVDDSQLPKDRFSAERLKGVDSTLKIQPAKLEDSAVYLCASSPTSGSAADTQYFGPGTRLTVL.

V and J are TRBV11-1 and TRBJ1-3; no firm D call. Germline CDR1 SGHAT, CDR2 FQDESV (reference sequence). This CDR3 region has 15 residues. V was cut by 3 bases and J by 0 bases, with 9 bases left in between. This CDR3 reads CASSFWGGSGNTIYF. DNA for the CDR3: TGTGCCAGCAGCTTTTGGGGAGGCTCTGGAAACACCATATATTTT.

This rearrangement joins TRBV2 to TRBJ1-5; tentative D call: TRBD1 (6 bases). With 8 bases removed from V and 1 base from J, the gap between germline ends came to 12 bases. Germline V gene sequence: CDR1 SNHLY, CDR2 FYNNEI. The CDR3 is made up of 14 amino acids. CDR3 protein: CASYGGGSNQPQHF. The DNA of the CDR3 is TGTGCCAGCTACGGAGGGGGAAGCAATCAGCCCCAGCATTTT.

This chain joins TRBV15 and TRBJ1-3, with D tentatively TRBD1 (5 bases). The CDR3 runs to 14 residues. The V gene's germline CDR1 is LNHNV and CDR2 YYDKDF (reference sequence). The V and J ends lost 1 base and 4 bases respectively, with 8 bases between them. DNA of the CDR3: TGTGCCACCAGCAGAGGAGGGACGGGAAACACCATATATTTT. Its translation: CATSRGGTGNTIYF.

J is TRBJ2-7 and V is TRBV28; 14 nucleotides match TRBD2. CDR3 length: 16 amino acids. Trimming cost V 5 bases and J 0 bases; bases outside gene matches: 3. Looked up from germline, CDR1 is MDHEN and CDR2 is SYDVKM. CDR3 loop: CASSPGLAGVSYEQYF. In DNA form, the CDR3 reads TGTGCCAGCAGTCCGGGACTAGCGGGAGTCTCCTACGAGCAGTACTTC.

The V gene is TRBV11-2, the J gene TRBJ1-5; no reliable D call. Trimming removed 5 bases from V and 5 bases from J, with 10 bases in between. Per germline, CDR1 SGHAT and CDR2 FQNNGV. The CDR3 loop spans 13 amino acids. As DNA, the CDR3 is TGTGCCAGCAGCCTGGACGGCTATCAGCCCCAGCATTTT. It yields the protein CASSLDGYQPQHF.

This clone came up once. The V call is TRBV19, the J call TRBJ2-1, with 10 bases lining up with TRBD2. The CDR3 runs 17 residues. CDR1 is LNHDA, CDR2 SQIVND, per germline (reference sequence). V shed 4 bases, J shed 6 bases, and the junction held 12 bases outside the gene matches. CDR3 region: CASSNRAGGPGGNEQFF. Here the CDR3 DNA reads TGTGCCAGTAGTAACCGAGCGGGAGGGCCCGGGGGCAATGAGCAGTTCTTC.

The chain links TRBV18 to TRBJ1-6; TRBD1 aligns across 7 bases. The CDR3 has 15 residues. Germline V gene lookup returns CDR1 KGHSH and CDR2 LQKENI. V dropped 6 bases and J dropped 5; count of bases not matched to a gene: 7. The CDR3: CASSPLQGDNSPLHF. The CDR3 DNA sequence: TGTGCCAGCTCGCCATTGCAGGGGGATAATTCACCCCTCCACTTT.

This clone was counted a single time. The V gene is TRBV4-3, the J gene TRBJ1-1; perhaps TRBD1 as D (5 bases). Trimming pared 0 bases from V and 1 base from J, leaving 9 bases between. CDR1 and CDR2 (germline): LGHNA, YSLEER. The CDR3 contains 15 residues. CDR3 DNA sequence: TGCGCCAGCAGCCAAGAGAGCAGGGCGAACACTGAAGCTTTCTTT. Translation: CASSQESRANTEAFF.

The rearrangement joins TRBV5-1 to TRBJ2-1; D is possibly TRBD1 (5 bases). The germline V gene has CDR1 SGHRS and CDR2 YFSETQ. CDR3 length: 14 residues. The ends were cut back, 7 bases at V and 5 bases at J, with 16 bases in the middle. CDR3 region: CASEFQGGDNEQFF. The CDR3 DNA is TGCGCCAGCGAGTTTCAGGGCGGAGACAATGAGCAGTTCTTC.

The V gene is TRBV6-1, the J gene TRBJ2-2; no reliable D call. The CDR3 runs to 17 residues. Germline CDR1 and CDR2: MNHNS and SASEGT. With 4 bases removed from V and 0 bases from J, the gap between germline ends came to 15 bases. CDR3 amino acids: CASSAPEYSPNTGELFF. The CDR3 nucleotides are TGTGCCAGCAGTGCCCCCGAATACTCCCCGAACACCGGGGAGCTGTTTTTT.

In its sample, this clone was seen a few times. V and J are TRBV14 and TRBJ2-7; TRBD2 matches at 10 bases. Per germline, CDR1 SGHDN and CDR2 FVKESK. J gave up 6 bases and V 4 bases, and 9 bases lay outside the gene matches. The CDR3 covers 15 residues. The CDR3 nucleotides are TGTGCCAGCAGCCGACCGAGCGGGAGGGGCGGCGAGCAGTACTTC. This codes for CASSRPSGRGGEQYF. Looking up the rest from reference TRBV14 and TRBJ2-7 gives the full variable domain: EAGVTQFPSHSVIEKGQTVTLRCDPISGHDNLYWYRRVMGKEIKFLLHFVKESKQDESGMPNNRFLAERTGGTYSTLKVQPAELEDSGVYFCASSRPSGRGGEQYFGPGTRLTVT.

The J gene is TRBJ1-2, the V gene TRBV18, with 8 bases matching TRBD1. The germline CDR1 and CDR2 sequences are KGHSH and LQKENI. This CDR3 region has 15 residues. Losses at the gene ends were 3 bases for V and 6 bases for J; bases not matched to a gene: 9. The CDR3 here is CASSPRTGPPNGYTF. For the CDR3, the DNA is TGTGCCAGCTCACCCAGGACAGGGCCCCCTAATGGCTACACCTTC.

This clone was seen just once. V is TRBV7-2 and J is TRBJ2-3; no firm D call. Per germline, CDR1 SGHTA and CDR2 FQGNSA. Trimming removed 1 base from V and 0 bases from J, with 11 bases in between. The CDR3 extends over 16 amino acids. The CDR3 is CASSLGLIYSTDTQYF. DNA for the CDR3: TGTGCCAGCAGCTTAGGGCTCATATACAGCACAGATACGCAGTATTTT.

The chain carries TRBV27 and TRBJ1-5; D might be TRBD1 (5 bases). CDR1 and CDR2 from the germline V gene are MNHEY and SMNVEV (reference sequence). V dropped 2 bases and J dropped 3 bases, with 8 bases sitting between them. The CDR3 runs to 14 residues. This chain's CDR3 is CASSLRGFNQPQHF. The CDR3 DNA reads as TGTGCCAGCAGTTTACGGGGGTTCAATCAGCCCCAGCATTTT.

Here the CDR3 reads CASSLSGFYNEQFF. The CDR3 bases are TGTGCCAGCAGTTTATCGGGTTTCTACAATGAGCAGTTCTTC. V gene TRBV28 combines with J gene TRBJ2-1, with D uncertain. The CDR3 contains 14 residues. Germline V gene data show CDR1 as MDHEN and CDR2 as SYDVKM. The V end was cut by 1 base, the J end by 3 bases, with 7 bases between.